A single sample gave rise to the 18 T cell receptor beta chains below, sequenced in a study (dated by TCRdb to about 2015). Cells that were CD4+CD25+CD127-/low were isolated as Tregs. Library generation was performed with 5' RACE. Instrument used: Illumina MiSeq. Using fastp at Q25 and MiXCR, TCRdb reprocessed the public reads and kept productive beta chains. Rows with a matching CDR3 protein are joined into one entry that keeps the most common DNA and genes. This sample lists approximately 57,000 distinct CDR3 sequences; 20% were detected once. The ten top clones hold roughly 2.9% of the sample. Sequencing input: tumor-infiltrating Tregs sorted from the breast tumor. These receptors were obtained from a female donor with breast cancer.

As regards this clonotype: This could be a read error, since a much larger clone is one nucleotide away. This sequence joins TRBV20-1 and TRBJ2-7; TRBD1 is a possible D gene (6 bases). The CDR3 extends over 14 amino acids. Germline-derived CDR1 and CDR2 are DFQATT and SNEGSKA (reference sequence). With 5 bases removed from V and 2 bases from J, the gap between germline ends came to 16 bases. As DNA, the CDR3 is TGCAGTGCTGCTCCGGGACACGTCCCCTACGAGCAGTACTTC. Its protein product is CSAAPGHVPYEQYF.

This clonotype has more than one count but fewer than ten. The chain links TRBV7-2 to TRBJ2-3, with D uncertain. Germline CDR1 SGHTA, CDR2 FQGNSA. This CDR3 comprises 11 residues. With 4 bases removed from V and 2 bases from J, the gap between germline ends came to 1 base. The CDR3 loop reads CASSSTDTQYF. CDR3 nucleotide sequence: TGTGCCAGCAGCTCCACAGATACGCAGTATTTT.

The rearrangement links TRBV20-1 to TRBJ1-1; tentative D call: TRBD1 (5 bases). The CDR3 has 12 amino acids. The V end was cut by 3 bases, the J end by 9 bases, with 14 bases between. CDR1 DFQATT and CDR2 SNEGSKA come from the germline V gene (reference sequence). The CDR3 loop reads CSASGAPLQAFF. The CDR3 DNA sequence: TGCAGTGCTAGCGGGGCTCCCCTTCAAGCTTTCTTT.

This clonotype was counted at least ten times. J is TRBJ1-3 and V is TRBV20-1, with D unclear. Trimming took 6 bases from V and 0 from J, leaving 12 bases between them. This CDR3 is 14 amino acids long. Per germline, CDR1 DFQATT and CDR2 SNEGSKA (reference sequence). CDR3 DNA sequence: TGCAGTGCAGCGACGGGAATCTCTGGAAACACCATATATTTT. Its protein product is CSAATGISGNTIYF.

This clonotype appeared many times. The chain carries TRBV7-6 and TRBJ1-5, with D maybe TRBD1 (6 bases). V was clipped by 7 bases and J by 0 bases, with 19 bases between them. This CDR3 is 17 amino acids long. The germline gives CDR1 SGHVS, CDR2 FNYEAQ. The DNA of the CDR3 is TGTGCCAGCAACACTTCAGGGAGGGACAATAGCAATCAGCCCCAGCATTTT. Residues: CASNTSGRDNSNQPQHF.

This clonotype appeared many times. The chain couples TRBV12-2 to TRBJ2-7; the table's D call of TRBD2 was not tested on the DNA. TRBV12-2 is labeled a pseudogene. This CDR3 spans 14 amino acids. The CDR3 sequence is CASRRLAGAYEQYF. The CDR3 region has the DNA TGTGCAAGTCGCCGACTAGCGGGGGCTTACGAGCAGTACTTC.

This clonotype was counted only a few times. The gene calls are TRBV29-1 and TRBJ1-2, with D possibly matching TRBD1 (5 bases). The CDR3 is made up of 12 amino acids. V was pared by 4 bases and J by 0 bases, with 6 bases between. CDR1 SQVTM and CDR2 ANQGSEA come from the germline V gene. For the CDR3, the DNA is TGCAGCGTTGCGGACACTAACTATGGCTACACCTTC. Translating it yields CSVADTNYGYTF.

This clonotype was detected only a few times. This chain uses TRBV7-8 with TRBJ1-4; TRBD1 aligns across 9 bases. This CDR3 comprises 14 residues. Losses at the gene ends were 3 bases for V and 7 bases for J; bases not matched to a gene: 3. Germline loops: CDR1 SGHVS, CDR2 FQNEAQ. Written as DNA, the CDR3 is TGTGCCAGCAGCTTTACAGGGGGCAGTGAAAAACTGTTTTTT. It yields the protein CASSFTGGSEKLFF.

This clonotype has more than one count but fewer than ten. The chain couples TRBV12-3 or TRBV12-4 to TRBJ1-1; a weak D match, TRBD1 (5 bases). Trimming cost V 2 bases and J 0 bases, with 10 bases left between them. The CDR3 runs 15 residues. In DNA, the CDR3 is TGTGCCAGCAGTTTAAGCGACAGAATGAACACTGAAGCTTTCTTT. This gives the protein CASSLSDRMNTEAFF.

This clonotype was recorded at least ten times. V is TRBV7-6 and J is TRBJ2-7, with D perhaps TRBD2 (6 bases). CDR1 is SGHVS and CDR2 is FNYEAQ in the germline V gene. V lost 1 base to trimming and J lost 7 bases, with 17 bases between them. The CDR3 length is 15 residues. CDR3 sequence reads: CASSLETRGSGEQYF. CDR3 DNA sequence: TGTGCCAGCAGCTTAGAGACTAGAGGTTCGGGGGAGCAGTACTTC.

This clonotype was found a few times. This rearrangement joins TRBV12-3 or TRBV12-4 to TRBJ2-2, with 10 bases that match TRBD2. Trimming cost V 3 bases and J 7 bases; bases outside gene matches: 5. The CDR3 has 15 amino acids. The CDR3 DNA reads as TGTGCCAGCAGTTTCAGCGGGAGGGCCCGCGGGGAGCTGTTTTTT. It specifies CASSFSGRARGELFF.

In this sample, this clonotype turned up a few times. V gene TRBV5-1 combines with J gene TRBJ2-2; D not certain. The CDR3 covers 13 residues. Trimming took off 4 bases at V and 6 bases at J, with 10 bases between the two ends. CDR1 SGHRS and CDR2 YFSETQ come from the germline V gene. The CDR3: CASSVDLAGELFF. Here the CDR3 DNA reads TGCGCCAGCAGCGTCGACTTAGCCGGGGAGCTGTTTTTT.

This clonotype occurred a few times. This chain joins TRBV6-5 and TRBJ1-1; D unresolved. The V end lost 8 bases, the J end lost 3 bases, and 13 bases lay between the germline ends. The CDR3 is 13 amino acids. Germline CDR1 is MNHEY and CDR2 is SVGAGI. CDR3 nucleotides: TGTGCCAGCCGGAAGTCAGTGCACACTGAAGCTTTCTTT. It codes for CASRKSVHTEAFF.

Ten or more counts support this clonotype. V usage is TRBV5-1 and J usage is TRBJ1-1; 7 positions agree with TRBD1. The CDR3 totals 13 residues. V shed 4 bases, J shed 5 bases, and the junction held 5 bases outside the gene matches. Germline loops: CDR1 SGHRS, CDR2 YFSETQ. The CDR3 spells CASSDHRGTEAFF. DNA for the CDR3: TGCGCCAGCAGCGATCACAGGGGAACTGAAGCTTTCTTT.

This clonotype came up many times. The chain combines TRBV7-9 with TRBJ2-3; 7 bases are shared with TRBD1. Germline CDR1 is SEHNR and CDR2 is FQNEAQ (reference sequence). The V and J ends lost 1 base and 5 bases, in that order; junction bases with no gene match: 3. CDR3 length: 14 residues. CDR3 sequence (DNA): TGTGCCAGCAGCTTAGTAGGGGGCGGAGATACGCAGTATTTT. Amino acids: CASSLVGGGDTQYF.

This clonotype was recorded many times. The chain combines TRBV29-1 with TRBJ1-1; D unclear. The V and J ends lost 5 bases and 3 bases respectively, with 10 bases between them. The CDR3 is made up of 12 amino acids. The germline V gene encodes CDR1 SQVTM and CDR2 ANQGSEA. The CDR3 DNA reads TGCAGCGTTAGGGATATGTACACTGAAGCTTTCTTT. Its protein product is CSVRDMYTEAFF.

Points on this clonotype: A much larger clone differs by one base, so this may be a read error. Since the CDR3 does not end with the conserved phenylalanine or tryptophan, this likely comes from a read error. The gene calls are TRBV12-3 or TRBV12-4 and TRBJ1-2; 11 bases line up with TRBD1. Unmatched junction bases numbered 8, after V lost 7 bases and J lost 4 bases. The CDR3 loop spans 15 amino acids. CDR3 DNA sequence: TGTGCCAGCAAGCGAAGGACAGGGGGCACCTATGGCTACACCTGC. The encoded protein is CASKRRTGGTYGYTC.

This clonotype was detected only a few times. The chain couples TRBV2 to TRBJ1-5; no definite D call. Germline V lookup: CDR1 SNHLY, CDR2 FYNNEI. Trimming took 2 bases from V and 0 from J, leaving 8 bases between them. CDR3 length equals 15 residues. The CDR3 DNA reads as TGTGCCAGCAGTGAACAACGAATTAGCAATCAGCCCCAGCATTTT. Translating gives CASSEQRISNQPQHF.